These T cell receptor beta chains were read from a single sample in a study of PD-1 blockade in classical Hodgkin lymphoma. Sequencing was performed with immunoSEQ multiplex PCR; in TCRdb, only in-frame clones are kept and a portion is missing. The sample includes about 18,000 clones, about three quarters of them seen just once. The material was CD4+ T cells from blood, obtained before the fourth cycle of nivolumab. The receptors were gathered from a human donor with classical Hodgkin lymphoma. The CDR3 runs from the conserved cysteine through the conserved F or W. Each record gives: D gene, V gene, clone size, J gene, CDR3 DNA, CDR3 protein. A D gene is named only where the DNA matches it firmly. Some rows mark clone size as missing; the rest say once, few, many or name a class of expanded clone.

D gene: NA
V gene: TRBV7-2
clone size: few
J gene: TRBJ1-5
CDR3 DNA: TGTGCCAGCAGCCGACTCTTTAGCAATCAGCCCCAGCATTTT
CDR3 protein: CASSRLFSNQPQHF

D gene: NA
V gene: TRBV28
clone size: once
J gene: TRBJ2-5
CDR3 DNA: TGTGCCAGCGGTCATGCCCAGGGGACCCAGTACTTC
CDR3 protein: CASGHAQGTQYF

D gene: TRBD1
V gene: TRBV4-3
clone size: NA
J gene: TRBJ1-4
CDR3 DNA: TGCGCCAGCAGCCAAGACCAGACAGGGAGGGAAAAACTGTTTTTT
CDR3 protein: CASSQDQTGREKLFF

D gene: NA
V gene: TRBV6-1
clone size: NA
J gene: TRBJ2-1
CDR3 DNA: TGTGCCAGCAGTTCCTGGAGGAATGAGCAGTTCTTC
CDR3 protein: CASSSWRNEQFF

D gene: NA
V gene: TRBV7-9
clone size: NA
J gene: TRBJ2-3
CDR3 DNA: TGTGCCAGCAGCTACGAGGGATGGGGGGGCCCACGCACAGATACGCAGTATTTT
CDR3 protein: CASSYEGWGGPRTDTQYF

D gene: NA
V gene: TRBV2
clone size: few
J gene: TRBJ1-6
CDR3 DNA: TGTGCCAGCAGCCTCGGGCAGGGCAACAATTCACCCCTCCACTTT
CDR3 protein: CASSLGQGNNSPLHF

D gene: NA
V gene: TRBV6-5
clone size: NA
J gene: TRBJ1-1
CDR3 DNA: TGTGCCAGCAGCCGACGGGAAAAGAACACTGAAGCTTTCTTT
CDR3 protein: CASSRREKNTEAFF

D gene: NA
V gene: TRBV7-9
clone size: NA
J gene: TRBJ1-3
CDR3 DNA: TGTGCCAGCAGCTTAGAGGGACACCGCTCTGGAAACACCATATATTTT
CDR3 protein: CASSLEGHRSGNTIYF

D gene: NA
V gene: TRBV21-1
clone size: NA
J gene: TRBJ2-2
CDR3 DNA: TGTGCCAGCAGCCTTCCTCAGGGGACAGGGGGCACCGGGGAGCTGTTTTTT
CDR3 protein: CASSLPQGTGGTGELFF

D gene: NA
V gene: TRBV30
clone size: NA
J gene: TRBJ2-7
CDR3 DNA: TGTGCCTGGAGTGGGGTTTCCTACGAGCAGTACTTC
CDR3 protein: CAWSGVSYEQYF

D gene: NA
V gene: TRBV15
clone size: NA
J gene: TRBJ2-1
CDR3 DNA: TGTGCCACCAGCAGATCCCAGACGTTGTACAATGAGCAGTTCTTC
CDR3 protein: CATSRSQTLYNEQFF

D gene: NA
V gene: TRBV7-2
clone size: NA
J gene: TRBJ2-1
CDR3 DNA: TGTGCCAGCAGCTTAGCCAGGGCACAGTTCTTC
CDR3 protein: CASSLARAQFF

D gene: TRBD1
V gene: TRBV5-1
clone size: NA
J gene: TRBJ2-3
CDR3 DNA: TGCGCCAGCAGCCCCTGGACAGGGAGTACAGATACGCAGTATTTT
CDR3 protein: CASSPWTGSTDTQYF

D gene: NA
V gene: TRBV19
clone size: NA
J gene: TRBJ1-2
CDR3 DNA: TGTGCCAGTAGTATAGAGCAGGGGTTGGCTGGCTACACCTTC
CDR3 protein: CASSIEQGLAGYTF

D gene: NA
V gene: TRBV7-8
clone size: once
J gene: TRBJ2-7
CDR3 DNA: TGTGCCAGCAGCTTAGACCTGGGCCAAACGTGGCAGTACTTC
CDR3 protein: CASSLDLGQTWQYF

D gene: TRBD1
V gene: TRBV6-1
clone size: NA
J gene: TRBJ2-7
CDR3 DNA: TGTGCCAGCAGACCGGGACAGGCAGACTACGAGCAGTACTTC
CDR3 protein: CASRPGQADYEQYF

D gene: NA
V gene: TRBV5-5
clone size: NA
J gene: TRBJ1-1
CDR3 DNA: TGTGCCAGCAGGCAGACTATGAACACTGAAGCTTTCTTT
CDR3 protein: CASRQTMNTEAFF

D gene: TRBD1
V gene: TRBV6-1
clone size: NA
J gene: TRBJ1-4
CDR3 DNA: TGTGCCTCCGGGACAGCTATTAATGAAAAACTGTTTTTT
CDR3 protein: CASGTAINEKLFF